A selection of T cell receptor beta chains follows, all from one sample in a study of blood T cell repertoires in COVID-19. Here immunoSEQ multiplex PCR was the method, and the copy in TCRdb shows in-frame clones only, minus some. The sample contains 200,000 to 300,000 clones, more than 75% of which appear only once. The specimen was peripheral blood. Every receptor here comes from a middle-aged woman who had recovered from COVID-19. CDR3s include the opening cysteine and the closing phenylalanine or tryptophan. D genes are given only for firm matches. Rows give clone size only sometimes, using once, few, many, or a class for an expanded clone.

>TRBD1|TRBV7-9|TRBJ1-3|-
CASSADRATGNTIYF
TGTGCCAGCAGCGCCGACAGGGCCACTGGAAACACCATATATTTT
>TRBD1|TRBV2|TRBJ1-3|medium-sized
CASSGPGGSLHF
TGTGCCAGCAGTGGGCCAGGGGGCTCCCTGCATTTT
>-|TRBV27|TRBJ2-5|-
CASSLLGAGAEETQYF
TGTGCCAGCAGTTTATTGGGGGCCGGGGCCGAAGAGACCCAGTACTTC
>TRBD1|TRBV19|TRBJ1-5|-
CASKTGAYNQPQHF
TGTGCCAGCAAGACAGGGGCCTACAATCAGCCCCAGCATTTT
>-|TRBV24-1|TRBJ1-5|-
CAGQGPQRIYSNQPQHF
TGTGCCGGCCAGGGGCCCCAGAGGATATATAGCAATCAGCCCCAGCATTTT
>-|TRBV7-8|TRBJ2-2|-
CASSLDRGRTSNTGELFF
TGTGCCAGCAGCTTAGACCGGGGGAGAACCTCGAACACCGGGGAGCTGTTTTTT
>TRBD1|TRBV18|TRBJ1-1|-
CASSPLTGQVGDTEAFF
TGTGCCAGCTCACCCCTGACAGGGCAAGTCGGGGACACTGAAGCTTTCTTT
>TRBD1|TRBV19|TRBJ1-1|few
CASTLRGRGTEAFF
TGTGCCAGTACTTTAAGGGGGCGCGGCACTGAAGCTTTCTTT
>-|TRBV5-6|TRBJ1-2|-
CASSVGPQGGYTF
TGTGCCAGCAGCGTAGGACCACAGGGAGGCTACACCTTC
>-|TRBV5-1|TRBJ1-2|-
CASSLNIPYYGYTF
TGCGCCAGCAGCTTGAACATCCCCTACTATGGCTACACCTTC
>TRBD1|TRBV7-6|TRBJ2-2|-
CASSSLTGPTGELFF
TGTGCCAGCTCAAGTCTGACAGGGCCCACCGGGGAGCTGTTTTTT
>-|TRBV5-1|TRBJ2-7|-
CASSLAGSSYEQYF
TGCGCCAGCAGCTTGGCGGGAAGCTCCTACGAGCAGTACTTC